Sequencing of this T cell receptor (beta chain) was carried out in a study of blood T cell repertoires in COVID-19 (dated by TCRdb to 2018 to 2021). As for the study more broadly: Samples from collaborators originated in the United States, Italy and Spain and spanned both the acute and convalescent phases of COVID-19. The repertoires were released in a freely available public database meant as a resource for research on the immune response to SARS-CoV-2. Subjects who had been exposed to COVID-19, were actively infected with it, or had recovered from it provided the deeply sampled blood TCRbeta repertoires that made up the dataset. The prospective study material was composed of cDNA or gDNA derived from T cells, B-cell-depleted T cells, or PBMCs. Where available, HLA class I and class II types were taken from metadata supplied by the sample provider and were not determined by assay-based typing. A de-identified subject ID, COVID-19 status, age in years and sex were almost always included in the sample metadata. The samples were drawn from two sources: the first 160 participants of the ongoing ImmuneRACE study, and 1,000 to 1,500 subjects contributed by 6 global collaborators.

Results the study describes overall, beyond this receptor: Clinical and demographic metadata were provided uncurated, with the amount varying by source and participant.

TCRbeta CDR3 regions were amplified from genomic DNA using the immunoSEQ Assay, a bias-controlled multiplex PCR. The authors processed their data as follows. Nucleated cell counts per sample were estimated from amplification of reference gene primers within the assay. To quantify the absolute abundance of each unique TCRbeta CDR3 rearrangement, sequence reads were collapsed and filtered. For each sample, productive Simpson clonality was calculated as the square root of Simpson's diversity index across productive rearrangements. Not all clones reach the TCRdb copy of this immuneACCESS table, which keeps in-frame sequences only. Checked studies attribute under half of the gap to unresolved V genes and leave the rest unexplained. The D gene and trimming were derived from the DNA, and the V and J assignments and clone size from that table. For this sample the table gives about 110,000 clones, of which roughly 84% were detected only once. The ten most abundant clones make up 0.7% to 1% of the sample.

The germline V gene yields SGHTA for CDR1 and FQGNSA for CDR2. V sheds 6 bases and J sheds 14 bases, leaving 17 bases between their ends. The CDR3 contains 13 residues, cysteine and phenylalanine counted. The CDR3 DNA has 39 bases and is translated from base 1. As to this clone: The antigen it recognizes is unknown. The sample holds no much larger clone one base away, and base qualities are not on file.

Collaborating institutions collected whole blood in K2EDTA tubes following their own protocols. For TCRbeta analysis, collaborators shipped samples as frozen whole blood, isolated PBMCs, or DNA extracted from either of those sample types. Sequencing input: peripheral blood. This TCR derives from a woman in her 70s with acute or convalescent COVID-19. Here the chain combines TRBV7-2 and TRBJ1-6; TRBD1 is a weak D gene call, 6 bases matching. The nucleotides are TGTGCCAGCAGTCAGAGGGGGGGCTGGGCCCTCCACTTT. Translated, it reads CASSQRGGWALHF.